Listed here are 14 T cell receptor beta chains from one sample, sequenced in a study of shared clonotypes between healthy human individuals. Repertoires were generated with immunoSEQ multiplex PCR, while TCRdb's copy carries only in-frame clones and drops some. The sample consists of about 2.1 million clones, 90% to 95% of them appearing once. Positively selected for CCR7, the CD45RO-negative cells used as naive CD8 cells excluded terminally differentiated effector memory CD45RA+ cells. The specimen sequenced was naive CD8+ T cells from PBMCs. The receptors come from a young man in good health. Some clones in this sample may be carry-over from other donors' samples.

The CDR3 DNA reads as TGTGCCAGCAGCTCTTTAGGACAGGTGATCTACGAGCAGTACTTC. As protein: CASSSLGQVIYEQYF. The chain employs TRBV6-1 and TRBJ2-7, with 7 bases that match TRBD1. The V segment lost 6 bases and the J segment 3 bases; nucleotides outside the gene matches: 11. This CDR3 has 15 residues. The germline V gene encodes CDR1 MNHNS and CDR2 SASEGT.

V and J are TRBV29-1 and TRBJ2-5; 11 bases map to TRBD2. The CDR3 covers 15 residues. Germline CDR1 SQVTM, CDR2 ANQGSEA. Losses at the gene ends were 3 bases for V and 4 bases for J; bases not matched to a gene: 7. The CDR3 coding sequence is TGCAGCGTTGAGTTTAGAGGACTAGCGGGAGAGACCCAGTACTTC. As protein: CSVEFRGLAGETQYF.

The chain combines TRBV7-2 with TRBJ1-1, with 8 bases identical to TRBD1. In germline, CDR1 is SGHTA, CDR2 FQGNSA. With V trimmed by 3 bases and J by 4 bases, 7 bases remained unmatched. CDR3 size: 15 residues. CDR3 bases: TGTGCCAGCAGCTTGGTGGACAGGGTAAGCACTGAAGCTTTCTTT. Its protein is CASSLVDRVSTEAFF. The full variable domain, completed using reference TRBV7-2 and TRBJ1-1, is GAGVSQSPSNKVTEKGKDVELRCDPISGHTALYWYRQSLGQGLEFLIYFQGNSAPDKSGLPSDRFSAERTGGSVSTLTIQRTQQEDSAVYLCASSLVDRVSTEAFFGQGTRLTVV.

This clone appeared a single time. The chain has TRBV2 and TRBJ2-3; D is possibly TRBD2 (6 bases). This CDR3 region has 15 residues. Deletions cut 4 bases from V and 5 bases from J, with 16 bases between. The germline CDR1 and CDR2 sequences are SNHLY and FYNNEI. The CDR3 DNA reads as TGTGCCAGCAGTGGCGACCGGGGGATAGAAGATACGCAGTATTTT. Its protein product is CASSGDRGIEDTQYF.

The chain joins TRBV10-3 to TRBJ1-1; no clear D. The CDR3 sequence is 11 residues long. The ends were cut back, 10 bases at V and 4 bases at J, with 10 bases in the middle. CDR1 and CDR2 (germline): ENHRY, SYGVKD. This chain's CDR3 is CATEMGTEAFF. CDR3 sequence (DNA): TGTGCCACCGAAATGGGCACTGAAGCTTTCTTT.

CDR3 region: CASSDAGLSSYNEQFF. In DNA form, the CDR3 reads TGTGCCAGCAGTGACGCAGGCCTTAGCTCCTACAATGAGCAGTTCTTC. The chain carries TRBV6-4 and TRBJ2-1; no clear D gene. Deletions cut 2 bases from V and 0 bases from J, with 11 bases between. The germline V gene encodes CDR1 MRHNA and CDR2 SNTAGT. This CDR3 has 16 residues.

The DNA of the CDR3 is TGTGCCATCAGTGCCCGGGTAGCGGGAGTCAATGAGCAGTTCTTC. This encodes CAISARVAGVNEQFF. This sequence joins TRBV10-3 and TRBJ2-1; TRBD2 aligns across 9 bases. Trimming removed 4 bases from V and 6 bases from J; junction bases left unmatched: 7. The CDR3 sequence is 15 residues long. In germline, CDR1 is ENHRY, CDR2 SYGVKD.

The CDR3 DNA sequence: TGTGCCAGCAGCTTCGAACCTGGGGCAGGGAAGAAAAACGAGCAGTACTTC. It specifies CASSFEPGAGKKNEQYF. The chain employs TRBV11-2 and TRBJ2-7; D perhaps matches TRBD1 (5 bases). The V end lost 3 bases, the J end lost 5 bases, and 23 bases lay between the germline ends. The CDR3 has 17 residues. Germline V lookup: CDR1 SGHAT, CDR2 FQNNGV.

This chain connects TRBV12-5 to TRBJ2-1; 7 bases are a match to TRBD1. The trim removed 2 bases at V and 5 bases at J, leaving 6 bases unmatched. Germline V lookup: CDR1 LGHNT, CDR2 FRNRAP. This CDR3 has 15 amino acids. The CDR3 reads CASGLTYGQDNEQFF. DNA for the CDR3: TGTGCTAGTGGTTTGACTTACGGACAGGACAATGAGCAGTTCTTC.

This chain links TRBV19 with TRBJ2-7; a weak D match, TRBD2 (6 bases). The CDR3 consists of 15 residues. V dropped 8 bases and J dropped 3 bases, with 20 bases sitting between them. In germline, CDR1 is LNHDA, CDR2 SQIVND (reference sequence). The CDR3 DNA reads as TGTGCCAGTCGACCCGGGACGCGGGGCTTCTACGAGCAGTACTTC. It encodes CASRPGTRGFYEQYF.

In DNA, the CDR3 is TGTGCCTGGAGTGTATTGAGGAGGGGGGCGCTGGGTTTTCTTCAGGAGACCCAGTACTTC. Its translation: CAWSVLRRGALGFLQETQYF. V is TRBV30 and J is TRBJ2-5; possibly TRBD1 or TRBD2 for D (6 bases each). V dropped 0 bases and J dropped 5 bases, with 31 bases sitting between them. Germline assignment: CDR1 GTSNPN and CDR2 SVGIG (reference sequence). This CDR3 region has 20 residues. The entire variable domain, with the rest obtained from reference TRBV30 and TRBJ2-5, is as follows: SQTIHQWPATLVQPVGSPLSLECTVEGTSNPNLYWYRQAAGRGLQLLFYSVGIGQISSEVPQNLSASRPQDRQFILSSKKLLLSDSGFYLCAWSVLRRGALGFLQETQYFGPGTRLLVL.

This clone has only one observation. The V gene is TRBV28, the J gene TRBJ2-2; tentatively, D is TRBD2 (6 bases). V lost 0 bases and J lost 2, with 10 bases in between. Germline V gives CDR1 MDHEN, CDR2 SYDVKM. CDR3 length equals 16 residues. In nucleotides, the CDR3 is TGTGCCAGCAGTTTATGGGAGGGCGAAAACACCGGGGAGCTGTTTTTT. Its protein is CASSLWEGENTGELFF.

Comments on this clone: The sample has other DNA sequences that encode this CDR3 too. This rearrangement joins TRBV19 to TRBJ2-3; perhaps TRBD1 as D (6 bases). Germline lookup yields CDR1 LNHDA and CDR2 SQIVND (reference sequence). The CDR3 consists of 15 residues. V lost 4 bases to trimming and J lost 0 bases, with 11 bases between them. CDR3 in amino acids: CASSNRDTSTDTQYF. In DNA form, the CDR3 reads TGTGCCAGTAGTAACAGGGATACCAGCACAGATACGCAGTATTTT.

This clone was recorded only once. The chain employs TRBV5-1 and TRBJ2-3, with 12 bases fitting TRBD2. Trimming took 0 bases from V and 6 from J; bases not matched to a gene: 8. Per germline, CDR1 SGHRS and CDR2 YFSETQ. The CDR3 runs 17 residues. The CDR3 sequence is CASSLARLAGVGDTQYF. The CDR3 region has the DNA TGCGCCAGCAGCTTGGCCCGACTAGCGGGAGTCGGGGATACGCAGTATTTT. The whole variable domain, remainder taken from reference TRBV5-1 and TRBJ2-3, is KAGVTQTPRYLIKTRGQQVTLSCSPISGHRSVSWYQQTPGQGLQFLFEYFSETQRNKGNFPGRFSGRQFSNSRSEMNVSTLELGDSALYLCASSLARLAGVGDTQYFGPGTRLTVL.